This T cell receptor beta chain emerged from a study of T cell responses to AZD1222 COVID-19 vaccine. Sequenced by immunoSEQ multiplex PCR; TCRdb stores in-frame clones only, minus some. The data show 120,000 or so clones, 80% to 95% seen once. Germline V gene lookup returns CDR1 SNHLY and CDR2 FYNNEI. Deletions cut 1 base from V and 6 bases from J, with 5 bases between. The CDR3 spans 12 residues. Concerning this clone itself: The target antigen is unknown.

Study-wide results and caveats: Mostly white British, mostly female donors; authors suggested clonal diversity may be underestimated.

The receptor comes from an adult in good health. The sample in question was peripheral blood, obtained on day 0 of AZD1222 vaccination. The V and J genes are TRBV2 and TRBJ2-3; D not resolved. CDR3 sequence reads: CASSEGWDTQYF. CDR3 DNA: TGTGCCAGCAGTGAAGGCTGGGATACGCAGTATTTT.